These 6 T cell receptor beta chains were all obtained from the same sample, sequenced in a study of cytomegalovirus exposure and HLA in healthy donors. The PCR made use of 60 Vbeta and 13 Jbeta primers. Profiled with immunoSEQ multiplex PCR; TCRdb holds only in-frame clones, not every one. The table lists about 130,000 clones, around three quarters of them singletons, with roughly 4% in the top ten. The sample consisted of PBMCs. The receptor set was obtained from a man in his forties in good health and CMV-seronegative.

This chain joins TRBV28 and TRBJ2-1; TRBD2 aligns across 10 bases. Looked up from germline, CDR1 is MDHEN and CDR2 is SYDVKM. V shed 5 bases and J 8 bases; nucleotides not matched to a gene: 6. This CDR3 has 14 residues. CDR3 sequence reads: CASSSGGALDEQFF. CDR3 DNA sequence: TGTGCCAGCAGTAGCGGGGGGGCCTTGGATGAGCAGTTCTTC.

The CDR3: CASSYRGQARVGGYTF. The CDR3 DNA reads TGTGCCAGCAGTTACCGAGGACAGGCGCGTGTGGGTGGCTACACCTTC. The chain carries TRBV6-5 and TRBJ1-2; 7 nucleotides agree with TRBD1. The CDR3 is 16 amino acids. The V gene's germline CDR1 is MNHEY and CDR2 SVGAGI. Trimming removed 2 bases from V and 7 bases from J; junction bases left unmatched: 13.

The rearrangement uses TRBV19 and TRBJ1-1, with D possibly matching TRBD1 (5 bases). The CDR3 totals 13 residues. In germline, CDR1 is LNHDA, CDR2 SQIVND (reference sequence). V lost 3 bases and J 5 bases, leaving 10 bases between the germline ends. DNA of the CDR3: TGTGCCAGTAGTATTACAGGACGAACTGAAGCTTTCTTT. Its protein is CASSITGRTEAFF.

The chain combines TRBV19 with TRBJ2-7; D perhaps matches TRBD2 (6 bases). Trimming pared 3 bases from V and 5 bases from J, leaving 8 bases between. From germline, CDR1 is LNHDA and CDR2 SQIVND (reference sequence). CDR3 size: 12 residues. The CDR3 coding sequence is TGTGCCAGTAGTATCGGAGGGAACGAGCAGTACTTC. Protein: CASSIGGNEQYF.

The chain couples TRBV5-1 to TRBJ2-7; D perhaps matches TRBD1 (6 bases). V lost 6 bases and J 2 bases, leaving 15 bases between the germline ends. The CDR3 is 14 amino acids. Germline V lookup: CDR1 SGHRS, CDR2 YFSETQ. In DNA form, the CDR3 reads TGCGCCAGCAAAACAGGGAGTGACACCTACGAGCAGTACTTC. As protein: CASKTGSDTYEQYF.

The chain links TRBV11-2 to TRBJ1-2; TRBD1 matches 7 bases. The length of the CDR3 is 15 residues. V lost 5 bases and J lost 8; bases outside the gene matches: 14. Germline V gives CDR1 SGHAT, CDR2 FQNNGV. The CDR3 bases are TGTGCCAGCAGCCCCTTAACTACGGGACAGCCCGGCTACACCTTC. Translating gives CASSPLTTGQPGYTF.